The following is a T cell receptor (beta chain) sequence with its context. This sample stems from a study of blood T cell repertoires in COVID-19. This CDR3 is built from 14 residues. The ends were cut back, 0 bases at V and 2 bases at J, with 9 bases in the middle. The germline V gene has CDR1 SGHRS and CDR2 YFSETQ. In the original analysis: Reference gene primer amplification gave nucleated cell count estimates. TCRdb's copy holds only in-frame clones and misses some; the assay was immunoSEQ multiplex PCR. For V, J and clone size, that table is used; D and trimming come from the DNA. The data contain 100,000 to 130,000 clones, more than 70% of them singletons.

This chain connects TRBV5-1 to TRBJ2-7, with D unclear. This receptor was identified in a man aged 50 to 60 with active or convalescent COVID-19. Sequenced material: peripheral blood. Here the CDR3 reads CASSLGGVTYEQYF. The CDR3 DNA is TGCGCCAGCAGCTTGGGAGGCGTTACCTACGAGCAGTACTTC.